The 27 T cell receptor beta chains presented below share a single source sample, sequenced in a study of PD-1 blockade in classical Hodgkin lymphoma. TCRdb's table, derived via immunoSEQ multiplex PCR, lists solely in-frame clones and lacks some. The sample includes about 15,000 clones, around three fifths of them seen just once. Brentuximab vedotin exposure varied among the patients, all of whom had relapsed after autologous stem cell transplantation. Sequenced material: peripheral blood mononuclear cells (PBMCs), taken before the second cycle of nivolumab. The receptors come from a human donor with classical Hodgkin lymphoma.

V usage is TRBV5-6 and J usage is TRBJ1-6; a weak D match, TRBD1 (6 bases). The germline V gene has CDR1 SGHDT and CDR2 YYEEEE. V gave up 6 bases and J gave up 2 bases, with 21 bases separating them. The CDR3 extends over 18 amino acids. DNA for the CDR3: TGTGCCAGCAACAGATGGGGGGGGCAGGGCGCCTATAATTCACCCCTCCACTTT. Its protein is CASNRWGGQGAYNSPLHF.

This clone showed up just a few times. The chain carries TRBV27 and TRBJ2-7; 11 nucleotides match TRBD2. From germline, CDR1 is MNHEY and CDR2 SMNVEV (reference sequence). This CDR3 region has 16 residues. The junction had 7 bases not matched to a gene; V was cut back by 4 bases and J by 2 bases. The CDR3 coding sequence is TGTGCCAGCAGTTCACTCCTAGCGGGAGGACCCTACGAGCAGTACTTC. Translating it yields CASSSLLAGGPYEQYF.

The chain has TRBV6-5 and TRBJ1-3, with D perhaps TRBD1 (6 bases). The CDR3 consists of 14 residues. Looked up from germline, CDR1 is MNHEY and CDR2 is SVGAGI. Trimming removed 6 bases at V and 0 bases at J, with 9 bases between. The CDR3 loop is CASRRTASGNTIYF. The CDR3 region has the DNA TGTGCCAGCAGAAGGACAGCCTCTGGAAACACCATATATTTT.

This clone was detected once. The chain links TRBV6-5 to TRBJ2-2; unclear D gene. V was pared by 6 bases and J by 1 base, with 9 bases between. The germline V gene encodes CDR1 MNHEY and CDR2 SVGAGI. CDR3 size: 14 residues. CDR3 amino acids: CASSPVGNTGELFF. The CDR3 nucleotides are TGTGCCAGCAGCCCGGTCGGGAACACCGGGGAGCTGTTTTTT.

The chain recombines TRBV11-2 with TRBJ2-1, with 9 bases fitting TRBD1. After removal of 4 bases from V and 6 bases from J, the junction contained 10 bases not matched to a gene. Germline V lookup: CDR1 SGHAT, CDR2 FQNNGV. The length of the CDR3 is 16 residues. The CDR3 is CASSYILGQGGNEQFF. The CDR3 DNA follows: TGTGCCAGCAGCTATATATTGGGACAGGGAGGCAATGAGCAGTTCTTC.

The chain is built from TRBV5-1 and TRBJ2-1; no reliable D call. Germline V CDR1 and CDR2: SGHRS, YFSETQ. With 2 bases removed from V and 0 bases from J, the gap between germline ends came to 6 bases. The CDR3 is 14 amino acids. This CDR3 reads CASSFAGSYNEQFF. The CDR3 coding sequence is TGCGCCAGCAGCTTCGCTGGCTCCTACAATGAGCAGTTCTTC.

This chain uses TRBV6-1 with TRBJ2-3; 8 nucleotides align to TRBD2. Per the germline V gene, CDR1 is MNHNS and CDR2 is SASEGT. V lost 3 bases, J lost 4 bases, and 6 bases stayed unmatched. The CDR3 length is 15 residues. In nucleotides, the CDR3 is TGTGCCAGCAGTGAGGCGGGAGGTCTATCAGATACGCAGTATTTT. Amino acids: CASSEAGGLSDTQYF.

The chain couples TRBV7-9 to TRBJ1-1; weak D call: TRBD1 (5 bases). Germline CDR1 reads SEHNR; CDR2 reads FQNEAQ (reference sequence). Trimming took 5 bases from V and 4 from J, leaving 20 bases between them. CDR3 length: 16 residues. CDR3 DNA: TGTGCCAGCAGCCGACGGGACGGACTATTTACCACTGAAGCTTTCTTT. This gives the protein CASSRRDGLFTTEAFF.

This chain uses TRBV4-2 with TRBJ2-7; D unresolved. The CDR3 totals 15 residues. V lost 0 bases to trimming and J lost 3 bases, with 12 bases between them. Germline CDR1 reads LGHNA; CDR2 reads YNFKEQ. The CDR3 loop is CASSQDPAVDYEQYF. CDR3 sequence (DNA): TGTGCCAGCAGCCAAGATCCTGCCGTAGACTACGAGCAGTACTTC.

This sequence joins TRBV7-3 and TRBJ2-1; 8 nucleotides align to TRBD1. The CDR3 runs to 15 residues. Germline V gene data show CDR1 as SGHTA and CDR2 as FQGTGA. With 5 bases clipped from V and 4 bases from J, the junction kept 7 bases outside the gene matches. The chain's CDR3 is CASSADRGVYNEQFF. The CDR3 DNA is TGTGCCAGCAGCGCCGACAGGGGCGTTTACAATGAGCAGTTCTTC.

The genes are TRBV9 and TRBJ2-3; D may be TRBD2 (6 bases). The CDR3 runs to 14 residues. Germline V lookup: CDR1 SGDLS, CDR2 YYNGEE. Trimming stripped 6 bases from V and 6 bases from J, with 17 bases between. The chain's CDR3 is CASTSGGRRDTQYF. CDR3 DNA: TGTGCCAGCACCAGTGGGGGGAGAAGGGATACGCAGTATTTT.

The J gene is TRBJ2-1, the V gene TRBV7-2, with TRBD2 identical over 7 bases. Germline V gene data show CDR1 as SGHTA and CDR2 as FQGNSA. With V trimmed by 2 bases and J by 4 bases, 8 bases remained unmatched. This CDR3 contains 16 residues. CDR3 sequence: CASSLSASGTYNEQFF. The CDR3 bases are TGTGCCAGCAGCTTATCGGCCAGCGGGACGTACAATGAGCAGTTCTTC.

The chain couples TRBV10-3 to TRBJ2-7; D perhaps matches TRBD1 (6 bases). The CDR3 covers 13 residues. Germline lookup yields CDR1 ENHRY and CDR2 SYGVKD. Between the trimmed V and J ends, which lost 6 bases and 2 bases, there was a span of 11 bases. CDR3 in amino acids: CAISQNRAYEQYF. CDR3 nucleotides: TGTGCCATCAGCCAAAACAGGGCCTACGAGCAGTACTTC.

This clone has just a few counts. The CDR3 region has the DNA TGTGCCAGCAGGGAGACTAGCGGGAGGGTCGGGGAGCTGTTTTTT. It specifies CASRETSGRVGELFF. The J gene is TRBJ2-2, the V gene TRBV2, with TRBD2 matching over 14 bases. This CDR3 has 15 amino acids. Germline CDR1 and CDR2: SNHLY and FYNNEI. V shed 6 bases and J 7 bases; nucleotides not matched to a gene: 4.

V gene TRBV6-5 combines with J gene TRBJ1-5; 11 bases align to TRBD1. This CDR3 is built from 15 residues. V dropped 6 bases and J dropped 5; count of bases not matched to a gene: 6. Germline V gives CDR1 MNHEY, CDR2 SVGAGI. CDR3 residues: CASREGQGGHQPQHF. As DNA, the CDR3 is TGTGCCAGCAGAGAGGGACAGGGGGGACATCAGCCCCAGCATTTT.

V is TRBV7-2 and J is TRBJ2-7; D tentatively fits TRBD1 or TRBD2 (6 bases each). Trimming pared 1 base from V and 2 bases from J, leaving 15 bases between. Looked up from germline, CDR1 is SGHTA and CDR2 is FQGNSA. CDR3 length equals 16 residues. CDR3: CASSLGAGTNPYEQYF. CDR3 nucleotides: TGTGCCAGCAGCTTAGGGGCGGGGACAAACCCCTACGAGCAGTACTTC.

This clone was observed once. The chain employs TRBV28 and TRBJ2-7, with a possible D match to TRBD2 (5 bases). Germline CDR1 and CDR2: MDHEN and SYDVKM. The CDR3 covers 14 residues. Trimming stripped 1 base from V and 6 bases from J, with 13 bases between. The CDR3 loop reads CASSLSGGRSEQYF. The CDR3 DNA reads as TGTGCCAGCAGTTTATCTGGCGGGCGTTCCGAGCAGTACTTC.

This clone was counted a few times. The rearrangement joins TRBV19 to TRBJ1-3; the D gene is possibly TRBD1 (5 bases). In germline, CDR1 is LNHDA, CDR2 SQIVND (reference sequence). The CDR3 loop spans 12 amino acids. Trimming cost V 9 bases and J 4 bases, with 10 bases left between them. The DNA of the CDR3 is TGTGCCAGCGGAAGGGACGGAAACACCATATATTTT. Translation: CASGRDGNTIYF.

The V and J genes are TRBV5-5 and TRBJ2-7; no definite D call. There are 13 residues in the CDR3. Germline values: CDR1 SGHKS, CDR2 YYEKEE (reference sequence). Trimming cost V 0 bases and J 3 bases, with 7 bases left between them. The CDR3 nucleotides are TGTGCCAGCAGCTTGGGGCTATTCTACGAGCAGTACTTC. This sequence encodes CASSLGLFYEQYF.

This clone was recorded a few times. The V and J genes are TRBV2 and TRBJ2-5; TRBD2 agrees at 11 bases. The CDR3 extends over 16 amino acids. V was pared by 7 bases and J by 2 bases, with 9 bases of the junction left unmatched. The germline gives CDR1 SNHLY, CDR2 FYNNEI. The CDR3 loop reads CASNQLAGVGQETQYF. For the CDR3, the DNA is TGTGCCAGCAACCAACTAGCGGGAGTTGGGCAAGAGACCCAGTACTTC.

This sequence joins TRBV5-1 and TRBJ2-7, with D unresolved. Germline V gene lookup returns CDR1 SGHRS and CDR2 YFSETQ. The CDR3 contains 13 residues. Trimming cost V 0 bases and J 0 bases, with 4 bases left between them. This CDR3 is CASSLASSYEQYF. In DNA, the CDR3 is TGCGCCAGCAGCTTGGCCTCCTCCTACGAGCAGTACTTC.

The chain recombines TRBV10-3 with TRBJ2-4, with no clear D. The CDR3 length is 19 residues. Trimming cost V 0 bases and J 0 bases, with 18 bases left between them. From germline, CDR1 is ENHRY and CDR2 SYGVKD. CDR3: CAISESLLVHTGAKNIQYF. CDR3 nucleotides: TGTGCCATCAGTGAGTCCCTGCTAGTCCACACGGGAGCCAAAAACATTCAGTACTTC.

The chain recombines TRBV15 with TRBJ2-4; D gene uncertain. V shed 0 bases and J shed 0 bases, with 12 bases lying between them. This CDR3 region has 17 residues. Germline CDR1 is LNHNV and CDR2 is YYDKDF (reference sequence). CDR3 region: CATSRDMRSLAKNIQYF. The CDR3 region has the DNA TGTGCCACCAGCAGAGATATGAGGTCACTAGCCAAAAACATTCAGTACTTC.

The gene calls are TRBV7-9 and TRBJ2-5; D tentatively fits TRBD1 or TRBD2 (5 bases each). The CDR3 contains 16 residues. Deletions cut 1 base from V and 4 bases from J, with 16 bases between. Germline V gene data show CDR1 as SEHNR and CDR2 as FQNEAQ (reference sequence). The CDR3 bases are TGTGCCAGCAGCTTAGGGGGCAGGACGGGAAGAGAGACCCAGTACTTC. Its translation is CASSLGGRTGRETQYF.

The chain uses TRBV7-8 and TRBJ2-4; maybe TRBD1 (7 bases). Trimming left V 2 bases short and J 11 bases short, with 13 bases between. Germline values: CDR1 SGHVS, CDR2 FQNEAQ. The CDR3 runs to 13 residues. The CDR3 nucleotides are TGTGCCAGCAGCTTACGGCAGGGGGAGGTTCAGTACTTC. Protein: CASSLRQGEVQYF.

V gene TRBV7-9 combines with J gene TRBJ2-5, with unresolved D. The CDR3 contains 13 residues. CDR1 and CDR2 (germline): SEHNR, FQNEAQ (reference sequence). V lost 1 base and J 1 base, leaving 4 bases between the germline ends. CDR3 residues: CASSLGSQETQYF. The CDR3 bases are TGTGCCAGCAGCTTAGGCAGCCAAGAGACCCAGTACTTC.

This rearrangement joins TRBV11-3 to TRBJ2-2, with D uncertain. Germline values: CDR1 SGHNT, CDR2 YENEEA. The germline V and J ends were trimmed by 5 bases and 5 bases, with 6 bases remaining between them. CDR3 length: 12 amino acids. Here the CDR3 reads CASSVRTGELFF. The CDR3 nucleotides are TGTGCCAGCAGCGTCAGAACCGGGGAGCTGTTTTTT.